This TCR beta chain was observed in a study of T cells in Graves' hyperthyroidism and ophthalmopathy. Amplification of TCR beta CDR3 regions used RNA as the template. The primer set for the first-round RT-PCR of the TCR CDR3 was HTBI. TCRdb redid the calling of the multiplex PCR reads with MiXCR, one entry per CDR3 protein. The repertoire holds fewer than 750,000 distinct CDR3 sequences, with under 15% as singletons. This clonotype was picked up many times. The V end was cut by 5 bases, the J end by 0 bases, with 14 bases between. This CDR3 comprises 15 residues. Germline loops: CDR1 MNHEY, CDR2 SVGEGT.

The sample was blood. The sequence came from a middle-aged woman with Graves' ophthalmopathy. This chain joins TRBV6-2 or TRBV6-3 and TRBJ2-7; tentatively, D is TRBD1 or TRBD2 (6 bases each). The CDR3 sequence: CASSANRDSSYEQYF. DNA of the CDR3: TGTGCCAGCAGTGCAAACAGGGACTCCTCCTACGAGCAGTACTTC.